A selection of T cell receptor beta chains follows, all from one sample in a study of blood T cell repertoires in COVID-19. This table comes from immunoSEQ multiplex PCR, and its TCRdb copy is limited to in-frame clones, with some not included. The sample includes roughly 160,000 clones, roughly 80% of them seen just once. The sequencing sample was made of peripheral blood. These receptors were collected from a woman at least 80 years old with acute or convalescent COVID-19. Each CDR3 is given with its conserved first and last residue.

cdr3_length j_call v_call cdr3_aa
14 TRBJ2-3 TRBV2 CASRITGVGDTQYF
13 TRBJ1-5 TRBV6-5 CASTREGNQPQHF
16 TRBJ1-6 TRBV28 CASSLFTGARNSPLHF
12 TRBJ2-5 TRBV29-1 CSVEAGQETQYF
17 TRBJ2-7 TRBV13 CASSLVLAGGPSYEQYF
16 TRBJ2-2 TRBV6-2/TRBV6-3 CASSYTPLVPTGELFF
13 TRBJ1-5 TRBV27 CASSHKENQPQHF
15 TRBJ2-1 TRBV4-3 CASSNERTVYNEQFF
16 TRBJ2-5 TRBV11-2 CASSLVPLGGVETQYF
14 TRBJ2-3 TRBV5-4 CASSTGLVTDTQYF
14 TRBJ2-5 TRBV6-4 CASRTKRGQETQYF
15 TRBJ2-1 TRBV5-4 CASSLAVGGFNEQFF
15 TRBJ1-2 TRBV19 CASSIFTSVDYGYTF
15 TRBJ2-3 TRBV5-1 CASSLGGPSTDTQYF
14 TRBJ2-5 TRBV9 CASSFTGSDETQYF
15 TRBJ2-2 TRBV7-9 CASTTPGKGTGELFF
14 TRBJ2-5 TRBV18 CASSPGRSAETQYF
15 TRBJ1-6 TRBV5-4 CATTLGGWDNSPLHF
16 TRBJ1-6 TRBV25-1 CASSDPGDIYNSPLHF
16 TRBJ1-5 TRBV28 CASRGTGAGSNQPQHF
15 TRBJ2-1 TRBV14 CASSLGTSSYNEQFF
16 TRBJ2-3 TRBV28 CASSLSASGFTDTQYF
16 TRBJ1-4 TRBV7-2 CASSLNTLRGDEKLFF
14 TRBJ2-7 TRBV15 CATSTPRDRDEQYF
13 TRBJ1-2 TRBV28 CASSWGQIYGYTF
12 TRBJ2-5 TRBV28 CAAAGGGVTQYF
13 TRBJ1-2 TRBV7-2 CASSLEGRSGYTF
16 TRBJ1-3 TRBV7-2 CASSLGSRGTGNTIYF
15 TRBJ2-5 TRBV5-1 CASSLTGKGRETQYF
15 TRBJ1-6 TRBV2 CASSDDRAGNSPLHF
14 TRBJ2-5 TRBV10-3 CAIGSGGFQETQYF
12 TRBJ2-7 TRBV29-1 CSVTTGTYEQYF
14 TRBJ2-7 TRBV5-1 CASSPRTDRGWQYF
15 TRBJ1-2 TRBV9 CASSGAGQYNYGYTF
13 TRBJ1-2 TRBV3-1/TRBV3-2 CASSVQGSYGYTF